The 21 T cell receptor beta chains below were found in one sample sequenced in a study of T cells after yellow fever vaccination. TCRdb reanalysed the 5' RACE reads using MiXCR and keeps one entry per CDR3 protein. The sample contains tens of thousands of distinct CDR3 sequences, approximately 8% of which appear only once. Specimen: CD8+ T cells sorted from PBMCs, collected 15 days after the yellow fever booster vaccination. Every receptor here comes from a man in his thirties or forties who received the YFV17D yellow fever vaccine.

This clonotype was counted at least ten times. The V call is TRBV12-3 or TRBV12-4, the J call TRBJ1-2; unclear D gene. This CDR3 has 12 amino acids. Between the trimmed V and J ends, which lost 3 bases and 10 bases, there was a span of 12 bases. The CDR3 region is CASSFDALHYTF. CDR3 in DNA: TGTGCCAGCAGTTTTGACGCGCTTCACTACACCTTC.

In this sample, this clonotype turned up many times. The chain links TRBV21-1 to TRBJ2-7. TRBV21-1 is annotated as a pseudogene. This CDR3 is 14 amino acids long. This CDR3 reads CASSNGGDHYEQYF. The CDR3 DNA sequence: TGTGCCAGCAGCAACGGCGGTGACCACTACGAGCAGTACTTC.

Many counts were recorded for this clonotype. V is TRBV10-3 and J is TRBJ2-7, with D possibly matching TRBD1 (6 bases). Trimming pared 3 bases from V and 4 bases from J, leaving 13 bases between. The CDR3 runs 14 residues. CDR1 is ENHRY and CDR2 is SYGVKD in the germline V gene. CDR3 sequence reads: CAISESDRRYEQYF. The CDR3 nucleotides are TGTGCCATCAGTGAAAGTGACAGGCGTTACGAGCAGTACTTC.

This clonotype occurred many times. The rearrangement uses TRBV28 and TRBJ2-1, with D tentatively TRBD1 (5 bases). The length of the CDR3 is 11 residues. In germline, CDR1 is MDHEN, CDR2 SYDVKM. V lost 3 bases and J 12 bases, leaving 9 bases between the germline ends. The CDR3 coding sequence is TGTGCCAGCAGTTTGCAGGGAACGCAGTTCTTC. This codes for CASSLQGTQFF.

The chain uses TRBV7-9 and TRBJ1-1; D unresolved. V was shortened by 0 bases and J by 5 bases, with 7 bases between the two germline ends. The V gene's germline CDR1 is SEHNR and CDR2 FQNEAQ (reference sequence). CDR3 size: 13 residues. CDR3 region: CASSLALRTEAFF. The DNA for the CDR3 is TGTGCCAGCAGCTTAGCGCTGAGAACTGAAGCTTTCTTT.

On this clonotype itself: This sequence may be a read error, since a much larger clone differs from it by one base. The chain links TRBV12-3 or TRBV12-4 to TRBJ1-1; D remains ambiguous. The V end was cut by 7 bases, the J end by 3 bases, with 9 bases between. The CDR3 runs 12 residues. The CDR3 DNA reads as TGTGCCAGCACCCGGGAGGACACTGAAGCTTTCTTT. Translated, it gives CASTREDTEAFF.

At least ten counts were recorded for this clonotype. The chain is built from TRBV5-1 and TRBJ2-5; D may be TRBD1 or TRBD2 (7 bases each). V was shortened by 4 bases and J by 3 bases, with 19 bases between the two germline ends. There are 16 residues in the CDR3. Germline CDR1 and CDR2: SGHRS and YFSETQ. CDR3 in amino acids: CASSPDSGGVKETQYF. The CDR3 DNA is TGCGCCAGCAGCCCCGACTCAGGGGGGGTCAAAGAGACCCAGTACTTC.

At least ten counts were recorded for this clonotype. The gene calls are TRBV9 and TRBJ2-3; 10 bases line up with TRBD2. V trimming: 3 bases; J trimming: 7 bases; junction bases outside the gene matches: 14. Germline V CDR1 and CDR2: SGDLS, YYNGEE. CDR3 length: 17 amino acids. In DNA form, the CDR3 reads TGTGCCAGCAGCGGAGTTAAAGCGGGAGGGCCCTCAAATACGCAGTATTTT. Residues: CASSGVKAGGPSNTQYF.

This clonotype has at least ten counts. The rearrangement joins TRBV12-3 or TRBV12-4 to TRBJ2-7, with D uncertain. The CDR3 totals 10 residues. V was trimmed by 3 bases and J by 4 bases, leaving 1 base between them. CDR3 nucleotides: TGTGCCAGCAGTTTGTACGAGCAGTACTTC. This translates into CASSLYEQYF.

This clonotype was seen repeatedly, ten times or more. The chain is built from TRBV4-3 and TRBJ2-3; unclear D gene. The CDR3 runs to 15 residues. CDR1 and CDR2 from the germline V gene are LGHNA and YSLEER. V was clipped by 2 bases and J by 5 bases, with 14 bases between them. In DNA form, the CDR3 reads TGCGCCAGCAGCCAATCACACATTCACAGAGATACGCAGTATTTT. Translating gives CASSQSHIHRDTQYF.

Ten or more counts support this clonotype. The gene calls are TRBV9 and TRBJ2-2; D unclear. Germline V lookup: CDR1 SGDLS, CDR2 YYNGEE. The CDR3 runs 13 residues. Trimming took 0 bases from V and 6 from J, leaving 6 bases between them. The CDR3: CASSVGYSGELFF. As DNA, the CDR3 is TGTGCCAGCAGCGTAGGTTATTCCGGGGAGCTGTTTTTT.

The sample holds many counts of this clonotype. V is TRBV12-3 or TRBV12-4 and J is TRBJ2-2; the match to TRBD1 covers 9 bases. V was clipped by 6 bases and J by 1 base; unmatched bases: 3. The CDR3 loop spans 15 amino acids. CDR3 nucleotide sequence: TGTGCCAGCAGCCCGGACAGGGGGAACACCGGGGAGCTGTTTTTT. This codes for CASSPDRGNTGELFF.

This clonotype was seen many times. DNA for the CDR3: TGTGCCAGCAGTTACCTGCGGGAGGCGGACGAGCAGTACTTC. It translates to CASSYLREADEQYF. This chain links TRBV6-2 or TRBV6-3 with TRBJ2-7, with 8 bases that match TRBD2. This CDR3 comprises 14 residues. V lost 2 bases and J lost 5; bases outside the gene matches: 5. The germline CDR1 and CDR2 sequences are MNHEY and SVGEGT.

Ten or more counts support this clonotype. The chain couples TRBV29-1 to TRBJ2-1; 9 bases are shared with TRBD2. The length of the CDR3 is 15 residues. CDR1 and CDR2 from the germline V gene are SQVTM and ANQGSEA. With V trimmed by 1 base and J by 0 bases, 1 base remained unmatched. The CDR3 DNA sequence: TGCAGCGTTGAAGCTAGCGGGATCTCCTACAATGAGCAGTTCTTC. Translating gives CSVEASGISYNEQFF.

CDR3 region: CASSSGGSPYEQYF. The CDR3, as DNA: TGTGCCAGCAGCTCAGGGGGTAGCCCTTACGAGCAGTACTTC. The chain employs TRBV5-6 and TRBJ2-7; 7 bases fit TRBD1. The V gene's germline CDR1 is SGHDT and CDR2 YYEEEE. This CDR3 is 14 amino acids long. V shed 3 bases and J 4 bases; nucleotides not matched to a gene: 7.

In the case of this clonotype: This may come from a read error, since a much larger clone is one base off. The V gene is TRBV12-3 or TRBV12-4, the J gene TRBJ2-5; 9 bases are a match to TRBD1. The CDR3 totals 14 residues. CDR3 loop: CAGRPGQGRETQYF. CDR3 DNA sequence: TGTGCCGGCAGGCCAGGACAGGGGAGGGAGACCCAGTACTTC.

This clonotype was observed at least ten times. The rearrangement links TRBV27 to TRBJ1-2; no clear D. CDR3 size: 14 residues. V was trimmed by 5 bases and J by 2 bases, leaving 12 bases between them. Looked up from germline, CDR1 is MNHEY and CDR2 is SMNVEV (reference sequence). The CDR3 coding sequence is TGTGCCAGCAGTCCTGGGCCAGCCAACTATGGCTACACCTTC. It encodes CASSPGPANYGYTF.

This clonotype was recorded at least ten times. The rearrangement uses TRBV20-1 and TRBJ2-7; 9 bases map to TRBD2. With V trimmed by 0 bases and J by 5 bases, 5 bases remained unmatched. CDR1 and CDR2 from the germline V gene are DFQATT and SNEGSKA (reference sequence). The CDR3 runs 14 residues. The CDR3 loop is CSARELGLAHEQYF. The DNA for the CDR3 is TGCAGTGCTAGAGAGTTGGGACTAGCTCACGAGCAGTACTTC.

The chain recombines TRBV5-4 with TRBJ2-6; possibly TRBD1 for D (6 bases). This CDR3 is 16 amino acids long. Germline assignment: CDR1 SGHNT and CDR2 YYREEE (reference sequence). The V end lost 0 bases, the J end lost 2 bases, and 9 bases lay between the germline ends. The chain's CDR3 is CASSLGGGTGANVLTF. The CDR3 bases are TGTGCCAGCAGCTTGGGAGGGGGAACTGGGGCCAACGTCCTGACTTTC.

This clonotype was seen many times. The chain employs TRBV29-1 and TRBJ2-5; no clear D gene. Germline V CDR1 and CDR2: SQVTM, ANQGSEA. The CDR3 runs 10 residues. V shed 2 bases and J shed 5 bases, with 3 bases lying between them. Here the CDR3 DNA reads TGCAGCGTTGAAATGGAGACCCAGTACTTC. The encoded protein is CSVEMETQYF.

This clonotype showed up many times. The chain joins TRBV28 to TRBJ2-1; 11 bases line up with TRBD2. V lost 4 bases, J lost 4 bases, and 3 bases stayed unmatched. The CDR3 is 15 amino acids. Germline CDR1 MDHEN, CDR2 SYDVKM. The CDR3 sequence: CASSSRTSGYNEQFF. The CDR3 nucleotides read TGTGCCAGCAGTTCCCGGACTAGCGGGTACAATGAGCAGTTCTTC.